Following are 6 T cell receptor beta chains from one sample sequenced in a study of OX40 agonist ivuxolimab in advanced cancers. The method was immunoSEQ multiplex PCR; TCRdb's version includes in-frame clones alone and lacks a portion of them. This table holds about 61,000 clones, 70% to 90% found once. The sequences come from CD4+ or CD8+ T cells sorted from blood, collected in a trial of the OX40 agonist ivuxolimab. The receptors come from an adult with an advanced solid tumor such as melanoma, head and neck, liver or kidney cancer.

This clone occurred once. The genes are TRBV6-5 and TRBJ2-3, with D perhaps given as TRBD1 or TRBD2 (5 bases each). V was cut by 8 bases and J by 6 bases, with 12 bases left in between. CDR1 and CDR2 from the germline V gene are MNHEY and SVGAGI. The CDR3 contains 12 residues. CDR3 sequence reads: CASSAGTDTQYF. In DNA form, the CDR3 reads TGTGCCAGCTCGGCAGGGACGGATACGCAGTATTTT.

The CDR3 bases are TGTGCCAGCAGCTTGGGGGGCTTAGGAGGTCAGCCCCAGCATTTT. Translated: CASSLGGLGGQPQHF. This chain uses TRBV7-9 with TRBJ1-5, with D tentatively TRBD1 (6 bases). The V gene lost 3 bases and the J gene lost 6 bases, with 15 bases spanning the gap. Germline values: CDR1 SEHNR, CDR2 FQNEAQ (reference sequence). The CDR3 loop spans 15 amino acids.

This rearrangement joins TRBV6-1 to TRBJ1-5; TRBD1 matches at 8 bases. This CDR3 spans 16 amino acids. Germline lookup yields CDR1 MNHNS and CDR2 SASEGT. Unmatched junction bases numbered 9, after V lost 4 bases and J lost 4 bases. The CDR3 sequence is CASSAGLTGVNQPQHF. CDR3 DNA: TGTGCCAGCAGTGCAGGACTGACAGGGGTTAATCAGCCCCAGCATTTT.

This sequence joins TRBV6-5 and TRBJ2-4, with D unclear. Germline CDR1 is MNHEY and CDR2 is SVGAGI. The CDR3 is 13 amino acids. V dropped 2 bases and J dropped 6 bases, with 8 bases sitting between them. The CDR3, as DNA: TGTGCCAGCAGTTACGGGATGGGAAACATTCAGTACTTC. The encoded protein is CASSYGMGNIQYF.

The rearrangement joins TRBV19 to TRBJ1-3, with D uncertain. The germline V gene encodes CDR1 LNHDA and CDR2 SQIVND (reference sequence). This CDR3 has 13 residues. The V end was cut by 2 bases, the J end by 3 bases, with 5 bases between. CDR3 residues: CASSITVGNTIYF. Written as DNA, the CDR3 is TGTGCCAGTAGTATAACCGTTGGAAACACCATATATTTT.

In this sample, this clone turned up a few times. V is TRBV7-3 and J is TRBJ2-3; 9 bases align to TRBD2. The junction had 5 bases not matched to a gene; V was cut back by 3 bases and J by 4 bases. The CDR3 is made up of 15 amino acids. Per the germline V gene, CDR1 is SGHTA and CDR2 is FQGTGA. The CDR3 DNA is TGTGCCAGCAGCTTGCGGGGGGGAAGGGCAGATACGCAGTATTTT. This sequence encodes CASSLRGGRADTQYF.